This T cell receptor (beta chain) is drawn from a study of T cell responses to AZD1222 COVID-19 vaccine. To note about this clone: The antigen is not known.

Repertoires were generated with immunoSEQ multiplex PCR, while TCRdb's copy carries only in-frame clones and drops some. In the table there are about 39,000 clones, 90% of which are singletons. Study-level findings and limits: Nearly half of spike-specific TCRs reportedly go after variant regions that carry no mutations. Baseline antibody screening turned up just a handful of seropositive AZD1222 recipients. A rise in Spike-specific TCR breadth and depth followed two AZD1222 doses.

The germline V and J ends were trimmed by 1 base and 2 bases, with 10 bases remaining between them. The CDR3 is 15 amino acids. Germline CDR1 WNHNN, CDR2 SYGVQD (reference sequence). Second-dose groups at about 4 or about 12 weeks were pooled. This material consisted of peripheral blood, taken 28 days after the second AZD1222 dose. The rearrangement links TRBV10-1 to TRBJ2-3, with a tentative D call TRBD2 (6 bases). This TCR was recovered from an adult who received the AZD1222 COVID-19 vaccine. The CDR3 DNA sequence: TGCGCCAGCAGTGAGTTTAGCGGCTTCACAGATACGCAGTATTTT. Protein: CASSEFSGFTDTQYF.